Described below is a single T cell receptor (beta chain) sequence and its context. Its specificity is unknown. With V trimmed by 4 bases and J by 1 base, 12 bases remained unmatched. CDR1 and CDR2 (germline): SGHVS, FQNEAQ. CDR3 length equals 17 residues. This sample was included in a study of cytomegalovirus exposure and HLA in healthy donors. Primers: 60 Vbeta forward and 13 Jbeta reverse. TCRdb's copy holds only in-frame clones and misses some; the assay was immunoSEQ multiplex PCR. The sample includes roughly 100,000 clones, more than 65% seen only once; the top ten take 10% to 13%. Study observations and caveats: Roughly uniform depth of sequencing across donors was assumed in presence/absence analyses. A link between a missense DCLRE1C variant and TCR beta V- and J-gene trimming emerged from a later analysis. The authors considered a cluster of highly shared sequence variants likely to be a sequencing artifact.

V gene TRBV7-8 combines with J gene TRBJ2-5, with TRBD2 matching 7 bases. The sample consisted of PBMCs. The TCR sequence derives from a woman aged 18-29 years in good health and CMV-seropositive. The CDR3 nucleotides read TGTGCCAGCAGCTCCCTCCCACTAGCGAGAGTCCAAGAGACCCAGTACTTC. Its translation is CASSSLPLARVQETQYF. Full variable domain (remainder filled in from reference TRBV7-8 and TRBJ2-5): GAGVSQSPRYKVAKRGQDVALRCDPISGHVSLFWYQQALGQGPEFLTYFQNEAQLDKSGLPSDRFFAERPEGSVSTLKIQRTQQEDSAVYLCASSSLPLARVQETQYFGPGTRLLVL.